These 27 T cell receptor beta chains share one sample of origin, sequenced in a study of blood T cell repertoires in COVID-19. Sequencing was performed with immunoSEQ multiplex PCR; in TCRdb, only in-frame clones are kept and a portion is missing. This sample has hundreds of thousands of clones, with approximately 87% found just once. The sequencing input was peripheral blood. These receptor sequences come from a woman aged 45-59 years with acute or convalescent COVID-19.

The rearrangement uses TRBV2 and TRBJ1-3; D unclear. Germline V gene data show CDR1 as SNHLY and CDR2 as FYNNEI. The V gene lost 1 base and the J gene lost 5 bases, with 12 bases spanning the gap. The CDR3 totals 15 residues. This chain's CDR3 is CASSEGSRRRNTIYF. The CDR3 coding sequence is TGTGCCAGCAGTGAAGGGTCCAGGAGGCGAAACACCATATATTTT.

V gene TRBV9 combines with J gene TRBJ2-1, with 8 bases that match TRBD1. Germline values: CDR1 SGDLS, CDR2 YYNGEE. V lost 2 bases, J lost 4 bases, and 5 bases stayed unmatched. This CDR3 spans 15 amino acids. The CDR3 coding sequence is TGTGCCAGCAGCGTTGACAGGGGCCTTTACAATGAGCAGTTCTTC. This sequence encodes CASSVDRGLYNEQFF.

This sequence joins TRBV7-3 and TRBJ2-3, with 7 nucleotides matching TRBD1. The CDR3 runs 14 residues. Per the germline V gene, CDR1 is SGHTA and CDR2 is FQGTGA. Germline trimming cut 5 bases from V and 4 bases from J; bases unmatched to any gene: 6. CDR3 amino acids: CASSLGGSSDTQYF. The CDR3 nucleotides are TGTGCCAGCAGCCTAGGGGGCTCTTCAGATACGCAGTATTTT.

J is TRBJ1-3 and V is TRBV10-2; D uncertain. From germline, CDR1 is WSHSY and CDR2 SAAADI. V was clipped by 0 bases and J by 4 bases, with 10 bases between them. The CDR3 totals 15 residues. CDR3 protein: CASSESRGIGNTIYF. CDR3 sequence (DNA): TGCGCCAGCAGTGAGTCTCGGGGAATAGGAAACACCATATATTTT.

V and J are TRBV12-3 or TRBV12-4 and TRBJ2-7; possibly TRBD2 for D (5 bases). Trimming took 7 bases from V and 2 from J, leaving 12 bases between them. This CDR3 contains 13 residues. The CDR3 region has the DNA TGTGCCAGCAAACTAGGCCCTGCCTACGAGCAGTACTTC. Encoded protein: CASKLGPAYEQYF.

The chain combines TRBV2 with TRBJ2-5; TRBD2 aligns across 12 bases. From germline, CDR1 is SNHLY and CDR2 FYNNEI. The ends lost 6 bases at V and 2 bases at J; junction bases unmatched: 4. The CDR3 has 15 residues. CDR3 protein: CASRETSGGQETQYF. In DNA, the CDR3 is TGTGCCAGCAGGGAGACTAGCGGGGGACAAGAGACCCAGTACTTC.

This chain joins TRBV28 and TRBJ1-1; 8 nucleotides align to TRBD1. CDR3 size: 13 residues. Germline CDR1 reads MDHEN; CDR2 reads SYDVKM. The V gene end was trimmed by 6 bases and the J gene end by 5 bases; junction bases not matched to a gene: 5. The CDR3: CASSPDRGTEAFF. CDR3 DNA sequence: TGTGCCAGCAGCCCCGACAGGGGAACTGAAGCTTTCTTT.

This chain joins TRBV5-1 and TRBJ2-7; 10 bases agree with TRBD2. This CDR3 contains 18 residues. Unmatched junction bases numbered 21, after V lost 5 bases and J lost 7 bases. Looked up from germline, CDR1 is SGHRS and CDR2 is YFSETQ. The chain's CDR3 is CASRVGLAPHTAPREQYF. CDR3 DNA sequence: TGCGCCAGCAGGGTGGGACTAGCGCCACACACCGCCCCTCGGGAGCAGTACTTC.

V is TRBV5-4 and J is TRBJ2-7; weak D call: TRBD1 (5 bases). The CDR3 covers 13 residues. The germline V gene encodes CDR1 SGHNT and CDR2 YYREEE (reference sequence). Trimming shortened V by 0 bases and J by 5 bases, and 9 bases separated the two germline ends. For the CDR3, the DNA is TGTGCCAGCAGCTTGGACAGGTCCCACGAGCAGTACTTC. Residues: CASSLDRSHEQYF.

This chain links TRBV18 with TRBJ1-2, with 9 bases lining up with TRBD1. V lost 4 bases, J lost 1 base, and 4 bases stayed unmatched. The CDR3 has 15 amino acids. From germline, CDR1 is KGHSH and CDR2 LQKENI. The CDR3 DNA follows: TGTGCCAGCTCACGCCCGGGACAGGGTAACTATGGCTACACCTTC. Translated, it gives CASSRPGQGNYGYTF. Full variable domain (outside the CDR3, taken from reference TRBV18 and TRBJ1-2): NAGVMQNPRHLVRRRGQEARLRCSPMKGHSHVYWYRQLPEEGLKFMVYLQKENIIDESGMPKERFSAEFPKEGPSILRIQQVVRGDSAAYFCASSRPGQGNYGYTFGSGTRLTVV.

The V call is TRBV5-5, the J call TRBJ2-1, with D possibly matching TRBD1 (6 bases). Per germline, CDR1 SGHKS and CDR2 YYEKEE (reference sequence). This CDR3 has 14 residues. V shed 4 bases and J shed 8 bases, with 16 bases lying between them. The CDR3 sequence is CASSTDYRVYEQFF. The CDR3 nucleotides read TGTGCCAGCAGCACCGATTACAGGGTGTATGAGCAGTTCTTC.

This clone has only a few counts. The V and J genes are TRBV3-1 (or the pseudogene TRBV3-2) and TRBJ2-5; D possibly corresponds to TRBD1 (5 bases). CDR1 is LGHDT, CDR2 YNNKEL, per germline (reference sequence). This CDR3 has 14 residues. V lost 3 bases to trimming and J lost 0 bases, with 8 bases between them. Written as DNA, the CDR3 is TGTGCCAGCAGCCAGCAGGGCAACCAAGAGACCCAGTACTTC. Translated, it gives CASSQQGNQETQYF.

J is TRBJ1-2 and V is TRBV18, with 10 bases matching TRBD1. The CDR3 is 19 amino acids. With 3 bases clipped from V and 5 bases from J, the junction kept 18 bases outside the gene matches. Germline CDR1 is KGHSH and CDR2 is LQKENI. The CDR3 is CASSPQQSTGGASGYGYTF. The CDR3 DNA reads TGTGCCAGCTCACCCCAACAATCGACAGGGGGCGCCTCAGGATATGGCTACACCTTC.

This chain links TRBV12-5 with TRBJ2-7, with a possible D match to TRBD2 (6 bases). This CDR3 is built from 14 residues. From germline, CDR1 is LGHNT and CDR2 FRNRAP. The V and J ends lost 8 bases and 3 bases respectively, with 17 bases between them. CDR3 nucleotides: TGTGCTAGTACCACGGGGGATCTCGTCTACGAGCAGTACTTC. Translating it yields CASTTGDLVYEQYF.

J is TRBJ1-1 and V is TRBV11-2; D perhaps matches TRBD1 (6 bases). Trimming removed 1 base from V and 2 bases from J, with 8 bases in between. Germline values: CDR1 SGHAT, CDR2 FQNNGV. This CDR3 has 14 amino acids. CDR3 region: CASSLGTVNTEAFF. DNA for the CDR3: TGTGCCAGCAGCTTAGGGACAGTAAACACTGAAGCTTTCTTT.

The CDR3 DNA follows: TGTGCCAGCAGCTTAGGGTTACTCACTGGAAACACCATATATTTT. It encodes CASSLGLLTGNTIYF. V usage is TRBV7-2 and J usage is TRBJ1-3; D unresolved. V was trimmed by 1 base and J by 2 bases, leaving 9 bases between them. Germline assignment: CDR1 SGHTA and CDR2 FQGNSA. CDR3 length: 15 residues.

The genes are TRBV27 and TRBJ2-2, with 7 bases matching TRBD2. This CDR3 region has 14 residues. Germline trimming cut 5 bases from V and 4 bases from J; bases unmatched to any gene: 4. Per the germline V gene, CDR1 is MNHEY and CDR2 is SMNVEV (reference sequence). In nucleotides, the CDR3 is TGTGCCAGCAGTCCCATAGCGGGCACCGGGGAGCTGTTTTTT. Translating gives CASSPIAGTGELFF.

This sequence joins TRBV5-1 and TRBJ2-5; D perhaps matches TRBD1 (6 bases). Trimming took 3 bases from V and 5 from J, leaving 14 bases between them. The CDR3 loop spans 14 amino acids. From germline, CDR1 is SGHRS and CDR2 YFSETQ. CDR3 coding DNA: TGCGCCAGCAGCTCCGGGACACTCGGGGAGACCCAGTACTTC. Translating gives CASSSGTLGETQYF.

The chain links TRBV5-1 to TRBJ2-5, with a possible D match to TRBD2 (5 bases). Trimming took 2 bases from V and 5 from J, leaving 10 bases between them. In germline, CDR1 is SGHRS, CDR2 YFSETQ. The CDR3 has 13 residues. CDR3 nucleotides: TGCGCCAGCAGCTTTAACGGGAAGGAGACCCAGTACTTC. Translation gives CASSFNGKETQYF.

This clone has just a few counts. The V call is TRBV5-6, the J call TRBJ2-7; possibly TRBD2 for D (6 bases). V gave up 6 bases and J gave up 0 bases, with 16 bases separating them. This CDR3 spans 15 amino acids. Germline CDR1 and CDR2: SGHDT and YYEEEE. The CDR3 nucleotides read TGTGCCAGCACCCCTTGGGGGGACTCCTCCTACGAGCAGTACTTC. Translated: CASTPWGDSSYEQYF.

This chain links TRBV14 with TRBJ2-5; no definite D call. The CDR3 totals 12 residues. The germline V gene encodes CDR1 SGHDN and CDR2 FVKESK. V was shortened by 0 bases and J by 9 bases, with 8 bases between the two germline ends. The CDR3 here is CASSQEAGPQYF. CDR3 nucleotides: TGTGCCAGCAGCCAAGAAGCTGGGCCCCAGTACTTC. The full variable domain, its missing parts supplied by reference TRBV14 and TRBJ2-5, is EAGVTQFPSHSVIEKGQTVTLRCDPISGHDNLYWYRRVMGKEIKFLLHFVKESKQDESGMPNNRFLAERTGGTYSTLKVQPAELEDSGVYFCASSQEAGPQYFGPGTRLLVL.

V gene TRBV11-1 combines with J gene TRBJ1-6; 9 nucleotides align to TRBD1. The junction had 1 base not matched to a gene; V was cut back by 3 bases and J by 7 bases. This CDR3 is 14 amino acids long. CDR1 SGHAT and CDR2 FQDESV come from the germline V gene (reference sequence). This CDR3 is CASSFGTGNSPLHF. The DNA for the CDR3 is TGTGCCAGCAGCTTCGGGACAGGGAATTCACCCCTCCACTTT.

V and J are TRBV5-1 and TRBJ1-1; 7 bases align to TRBD1. The germline V gene has CDR1 SGHRS and CDR2 YFSETQ. CDR3 length: 16 amino acids. Trimming cost V 0 bases and J 0 bases; bases outside gene matches: 5. The CDR3 sequence is CASSLGQGTMNTEAFF. The CDR3 bases are TGCGCCAGCAGCTTGGGACAGGGTACCATGAACACTGAAGCTTTCTTT.

The chain is built from TRBV10-3 and TRBJ2-1; possible D gene TRBD1, 6 bases. The V gene lost 4 bases and the J gene lost 5 bases, with 6 bases spanning the gap. In germline, CDR1 is ENHRY, CDR2 SYGVKD. The CDR3 covers 12 residues. The CDR3 DNA is TGTGCCATCAGTGGGACAGACAATGAGCAGTTCTTC. Translation: CAISGTDNEQFF.

The CDR3 nucleotides are TGCGCCAGCACCGAGGGGGGGTATAATTCACCCCTCCACTTT. Amino acids: CASTEGGYNSPLHF. The chain carries TRBV23-1 and TRBJ1-6; D is possibly TRBD1 (6 bases). TRBV23-1 is placed among ORFs of uncertain function. V gave up 7 bases and J gave up 4 bases, with 11 bases separating them. The CDR3 spans 14 residues.

The genes are TRBV5-3 and TRBJ2-4; D gene ambiguous. TRBV5-3 is filed as an ORF, its function uncertain. The CDR3 length is 15 residues. V dropped 2 bases and J dropped 0 bases, with 9 bases sitting between them. The CDR3 DNA is TGTGCCAGAAGCTTCGAGGCCCTAGCCAAAAACATTCAGTACTTC. Amino acid sequence: CARSFEALAKNIQYF.

Here the CDR3 reads CASSSWTSLYQETQYF. CDR3 DNA sequence: TGTGCCAGCAGCTCCTGGACTAGCTTGTACCAAGAGACCCAGTACTTC. The genes are TRBV11-2 and TRBJ2-5; 8 nucleotides line up with TRBD2. Per germline, CDR1 SGHAT and CDR2 FQNNGV. The CDR3 has 16 residues. The V gene end was trimmed by 4 bases and the J gene end by 0 bases; junction bases not matched to a gene: 7.